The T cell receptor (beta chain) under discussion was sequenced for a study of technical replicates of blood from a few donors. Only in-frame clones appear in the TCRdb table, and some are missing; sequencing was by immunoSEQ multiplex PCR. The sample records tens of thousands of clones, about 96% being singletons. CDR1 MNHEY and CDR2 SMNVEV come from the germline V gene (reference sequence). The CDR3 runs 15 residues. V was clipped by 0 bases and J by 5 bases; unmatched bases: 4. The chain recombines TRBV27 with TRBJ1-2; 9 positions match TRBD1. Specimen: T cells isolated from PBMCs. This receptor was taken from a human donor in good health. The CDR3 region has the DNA TGTGCCAGCAGTTTATCTACAGGGGGCATTTATGGCTACACCTTC. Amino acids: CASSLSTGGIYGYTF.